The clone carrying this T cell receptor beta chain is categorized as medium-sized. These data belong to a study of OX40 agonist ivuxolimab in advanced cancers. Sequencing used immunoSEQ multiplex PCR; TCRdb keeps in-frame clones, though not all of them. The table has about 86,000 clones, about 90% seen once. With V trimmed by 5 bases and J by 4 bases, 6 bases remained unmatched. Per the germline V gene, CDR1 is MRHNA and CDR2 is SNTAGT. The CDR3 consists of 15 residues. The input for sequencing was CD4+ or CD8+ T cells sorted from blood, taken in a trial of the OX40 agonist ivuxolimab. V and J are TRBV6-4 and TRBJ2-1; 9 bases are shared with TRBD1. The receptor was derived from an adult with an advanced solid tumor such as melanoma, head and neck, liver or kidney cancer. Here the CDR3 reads CASSPGQGTYNEQFF. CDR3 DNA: TGTGCCAGCAGTCCCGGACAGGGGACTTACAATGAGCAGTTCTTC.